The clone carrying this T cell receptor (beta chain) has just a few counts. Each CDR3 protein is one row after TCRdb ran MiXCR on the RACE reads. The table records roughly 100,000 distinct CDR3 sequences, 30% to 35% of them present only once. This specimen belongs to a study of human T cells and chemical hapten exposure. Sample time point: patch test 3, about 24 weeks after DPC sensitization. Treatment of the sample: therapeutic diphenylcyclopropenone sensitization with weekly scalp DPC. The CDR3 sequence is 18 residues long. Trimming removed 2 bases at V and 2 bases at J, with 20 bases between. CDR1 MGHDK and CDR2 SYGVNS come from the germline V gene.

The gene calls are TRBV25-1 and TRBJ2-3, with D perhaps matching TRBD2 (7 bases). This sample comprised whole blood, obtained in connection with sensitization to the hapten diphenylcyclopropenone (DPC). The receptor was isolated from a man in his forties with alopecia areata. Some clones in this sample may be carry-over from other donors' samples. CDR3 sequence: CASSEGRTAGPHTDTQYF. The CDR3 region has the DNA TGTGCCAGCAGTGAAGGAAGGACAGCGGGACCACACACAGATACGCAGTATTTT.